This TCR beta chain was identified during a study of blood T cell repertoires in COVID-19. Study-wide background: Acute and convalescent COVID-19 specimens originated in the United States, Italy and Spain.

Original analysis: Amplification from reference gene primers served as the basis for estimated nucleated cell counts. Clones were read by immunoSEQ multiplex PCR, and TCRdb kept only the in-frame ones, dropping some. V and J calls and clone size are those listed in that table; D and trimming were worked out from the DNA. The sample lists around 200,000 clones, roughly 77% occurring once. This TCR came from a woman between 35 and 50 years old with COVID-19, enrolled during active disease. Material for sequencing was peripheral blood.

CDR3 sequence: CASTEGTTDTQYF. The CDR3, as DNA: TGTGCCAGCACCGAGGGAACCACAGATACGCAGTATTTT. The chain carries TRBV2 and TRBJ2-3; possibly TRBD2 for D (5 bases). Germline V gene sequence: CDR1 SNHLY, CDR2 FYNNEI. Trimming took 7 bases from V and 2 from J, leaving 10 bases between them. The CDR3 loop spans 13 amino acids. Full variable domain (missing parts from reference TRBV2 and TRBJ2-3): EPEVTQTPSHQVTQMGQEVILRCVPISNHLYFYWYRQILGQKVEFLVSFYNNEISEKSEIFDDQFSVERPDGSNFTLKIRSTKLEDSAMYFCASTEGTTDTQYFGPGTRLTVL.